This entry describes one T cell receptor (beta chain). No antigen is known for it. Sequencing used cDNA as its template, made by extracting RNA and reverse transcribing it. The data were produced by immunoSEQ multiplex PCR, yet TCRdb's version contains in-frame clones alone and is incomplete. Here the sample spans about 69,000 clones, approximately 64% being singletons. It was from alopecia areata patients that lesional scalp punch biopsies and peripheral blood were collected. Separation by sorting yielded CD4+ and CD8+ T cells from PBMCs. These data come from a study of CD8+ T cells in alopecia areata. Whole-study findings and limits: Normal skin contains resident alphabeta T cells, and these are also sequenced in scalp samples.

Sequenced material: CD8+ T cells sorted from blood, taken at week 0. This TCR was sampled from a human donor with alopecia areata.

CDR3 protein: CASSFGGVTEAFF. The CDR3 DNA sequence: TGTGCCAGCAGTTTCGGGGGAGTCACTGAAGCTTTCTTT. This chain joins TRBV27 and TRBJ1-1, with D possibly matching TRBD1 (5 bases). The CDR3 loop spans 13 amino acids. Germline V gives CDR1 MNHEY, CDR2 SMNVEV (reference sequence). V lost 3 bases, J lost 4 bases, and 9 bases lay in between.